Below, 24 T cell receptor beta chains from the same sample are listed, as sequenced in a study of blood T cells in healthy people across ages. Then a second PCR, running about 6 to 11 cycles, was carried out with a sample-barcoded 5' primer and a J-beta primer mix. TCRdb ran MiXCR on the 5' RACE reads and lists one entry per CDR3 protein. The data hold 1.5 million or so distinct CDR3 sequences, with 40% to 45% observed a single time. Sequenced input: blood. All receptors come from a woman aged 18-30 years in good health.

This clonotype was picked up one time. V is TRBV6-5 and J is TRBJ2-1, with 8 bases that match TRBD2. This CDR3 spans 14 amino acids. The V gene end was trimmed by 5 bases and the J gene end by 7 bases; junction bases not matched to a gene: 7. Germline assignment: CDR1 MNHEY and CDR2 SVGAGI. In DNA, the CDR3 is TGTGCCAGCAGTGAGACTAGCGCTCGAAATGAGCAGTTCTTC. This sequence encodes CASSETSARNEQFF.

V usage is TRBV12-3 or TRBV12-4 and J usage is TRBJ1-1, with D uncertain. V gave up 4 bases and J gave up 10 bases, with 22 bases separating them. This CDR3 is 15 amino acids long. The CDR3 region has the DNA TGTGCCAGCAGTTGGGGTGACTTCAGCCTACCTGGAGCTTTCTTT. Its translation is CASSWGDFSLPGAFF.

The J gene is TRBJ2-5, the V gene TRBV30; 8 positions match TRBD1. The J call may be in error: the DNA end matches TRBJ2-7 better. The CDR3 sequence is 13 residues long. Germline assignment: CDR1 GTSNPN and CDR2 SVGIG (reference sequence). CDR3 region: CAWSQGALYEQYF. The CDR3 region has the DNA TGTGCCTGGAGCCAGGGGGCTTTGTACGAGCAGTACTTC.

The gene calls are TRBV6-2 or TRBV6-3 and TRBJ2-3; 8 bases map to TRBD2. The CDR3 totals 17 residues. CDR1 is MNHEY and CDR2 is SVGEGT in the germline V gene. Trimming took 2 bases from V and 4 from J; bases not matched to a gene: 11. This chain's CDR3 is CASSYRVRGGSADTQYF. DNA of the CDR3: TGTGCCAGCAGTTACCGAGTCCGCGGGGGGAGCGCAGATACGCAGTATTTT.

The table lists this clonotype with a few counts. One end of the junction varies from germline; a read error may be responsible. The chain couples TRBV5-1 to TRBJ2-7; possibly TRBD1 for D (5 bases). The CDR3 length is 14 residues. Germline values: CDR1 SGHRS, CDR2 YFSETQ. CDR3 sequence: CASSLLDSYNEQYF. CDR3 DNA: TGTGCCAGCAGTTTGTTAGACAGCTACAATGAGCAGTACTTC.

The DNA for the CDR3 is TGTGCCAGCAGGCGGACAGCCAGCAATCAGCCCCAGCATTTT. Translated: CASRRTASNQPQHF. This chain links TRBV12-3 or TRBV12-4 with TRBJ1-5, with a weak D call TRBD1 (6 bases). Deletions cut 6 bases from V and 1 base from J, with 10 bases between. The CDR3 runs 14 residues.

This clonotype turned up a few times. The rearrangement joins TRBV9 to TRBJ2-3; 7 positions agree with TRBD1. This CDR3 comprises 14 residues. Germline V gives CDR1 SGDLS, CDR2 YYNGEE. The trim removed 4 bases at V and 5 bases at J, leaving 7 bases unmatched. The CDR3 sequence: CASSMTGTQDTQYF. CDR3 nucleotides: TGTGCCAGCAGCATGACAGGGACACAAGATACGCAGTATTTT.

The chain uses TRBV2 and TRBJ2-7, with D unresolved. Per the germline V gene, CDR1 is SNHLY and CDR2 is FYNNEI. Trimming took off 5 bases at V and 0 bases at J, with 11 bases between the two ends. The CDR3 contains 14 residues. CDR3: CASSSIPVSYEQYF. CDR3 sequence (DNA): TGTGCCAGCAGTTCAATTCCGGTCTCCTACGAGCAGTACTTC.

The chain links TRBV24-1 to TRBJ2-3; 11 positions match TRBD2. This CDR3 is 18 amino acids long. Germline loops: CDR1 KGHDR, CDR2 SFDVKD. V dropped 4 bases and J dropped 8; count of bases not matched to a gene: 16. CDR3 loop: CATSELSSGRPRQSTQYF. CDR3 DNA sequence: TGTGCCACCAGTGAATTATCTAGCGGGAGGCCGCGGCAGAGTACGCAGTATTTT.

The chain links TRBV20-1 to TRBJ2-1; 10 bases agree with TRBD2. Germline V CDR1 and CDR2: DFQATT, SNEGSKA (reference sequence). The CDR3 consists of 16 residues. V lost 0 bases and J lost 3; bases outside the gene matches: 5. In DNA form, the CDR3 reads TGCAGTGCTAGAGATCGAAAGCGGGGGGGCTACAATGAGCAGTTCTTC. This translates into CSARDRKRGGYNEQFF.

This clonotype was found a few times. This sequence joins TRBV12-3 or TRBV12-4 and TRBJ2-1; D is unclear. The CDR3 extends over 11 amino acids. V was shortened by 7 bases and J by 7 bases, with 8 bases between the two germline ends. The CDR3 DNA is TGTGCCAGCACCGTAGTGAATGAGCAGTTCTTC. This translates into CASTVVNEQFF.

V gene TRBV12-3 or TRBV12-4 combines with J gene TRBJ2-3; 8 bases are shared with TRBD2. The CDR3 extends over 13 amino acids. V was pared by 5 bases and J by 13 bases, with 11 bases of the junction left unmatched. The CDR3 loop reads CASSASFAGGKYF. In DNA form, the CDR3 reads TGTGCCAGCAGTGCCAGTTTTGCGGGGGGAAAGTATTTT.

The chain is built from TRBV2 and TRBJ2-7; a weak D match, TRBD2 (6 bases). Matching the DNA end better, TRBJ2-5 makes the J call doubtful. Per the germline V gene, CDR1 is SNHLY and CDR2 is FYNNEI. This CDR3 has 14 amino acids. CDR3 coding DNA: TGTGCCAGCAGTGATAACAGCTGGGGAGGGACCCAGTACTTC. It yields the protein CASSDNSWGGTQYF.

Comment on this clonotype: One end of the junction fails to match germline, which may point to a read error. This sequence joins TRBV7-7 and TRBJ2-2; D call uncertain. The CDR3 has 15 residues. Germline CDR1 reads SSHAT; CDR2 reads FNYEAQ (reference sequence). The chain's CDR3 is CASSFSSQNTGELFF. The CDR3 DNA reads TGTGCTAGCAGCTTCTCCTCACAAAACACCGGGGAGCTGTTTTTT.

The chain combines TRBV7-2 with TRBJ1-2; no clear D gene. This CDR3 comprises 15 residues. The V gene's germline CDR1 is SGHTA and CDR2 FQGNSA. With 1 base removed from V and 0 bases from J, the gap between germline ends came to 9 bases. The CDR3 region is CASSLVYRPNYGYTF. The CDR3 DNA reads TGTGCCAGCAGCTTAGTGTATCGGCCTAACTATGGCTACACCTTC.

The V call is TRBV6-5, the J call TRBJ2-7; D is ambiguous. Trimming pared 8 bases from V and 0 bases from J, leaving 17 bases between. The CDR3 loop spans 15 amino acids. Germline CDR1 is MNHEY and CDR2 is SVGAGI. The CDR3 DNA is TGTGCCAGCGCCGATTTGACGGGCGGCTCCTACGAGCAGTACTTC. Translated, it gives CASADLTGGSYEQYF.

This chain connects TRBV9 to TRBJ1-2, with D possibly being TRBD1 (5 bases). The germline V gene has CDR1 SGDLS and CDR2 YYNGEE. Trimming pared 4 bases from V and 5 bases from J, leaving 15 bases between. The CDR3 runs to 14 residues. CDR3 DNA: TGTGCCAGCAGCCCCTCTCCGACAGTTTATGGCTACACCTTC. It codes for CASSPSPTVYGYTF.

The CDR3 here is CASSKGRDGTEAFF. The CDR3 DNA reads as TGTGCCAGCAGTAAGGGCAGGGACGGCACTGAAGCTTTCTTT. The genes are TRBV6-9 and TRBJ1-1, with D perhaps matching TRBD1 (5 bases). Germline lookup yields CDR1 MNHGY and CDR2 SVAAGI. V was cut by 5 bases and J by 4 bases, with 14 bases left in between. The CDR3 spans 14 residues.

On this clonotype itself: One end of the junction varies from germline; a read error may be responsible. This chain connects TRBV6-1 to TRBJ2-7, with D perhaps matching TRBD2 (7 bases). CDR3 length: 14 amino acids. CDR1 is MNHNS, CDR2 SASEGT, per germline. The CDR3 region is CACSERGDIYEQYF. The CDR3 DNA sequence: TGTGCCTGCAGCGAACGGGGGGACATCTACGAGCAGTACTTC.

The chain links TRBV7-8 to TRBJ1-6; D is undetermined. The CDR3 runs to 15 residues. The germline V gene has CDR1 SGHVS and CDR2 FQNEAQ. V shed 7 bases and J shed 7 bases, with 17 bases lying between them. The CDR3 protein is CASIGTFNPNSPLHF. The CDR3 DNA reads TGTGCCAGCATCGGAACCTTCAATCCGAATTCACCCCTCCACTTT.

J is TRBJ2-7 and V is TRBV4-3; a weak D match, TRBD1 (5 bases). From germline, CDR1 is LGHNA and CDR2 YSLEER. V was pared by 2 bases and J by 2 bases, with 16 bases between. The CDR3 runs 16 residues. The DNA for the CDR3 is TGCGCCAGCAGCCAATTCCCACTACAGGACACCTACGAGCAGTACTTC. This codes for CASSQFPLQDTYEQYF.

The chain carries TRBV20-1 and TRBJ2-7; no definite D call. The assigned J gene may be wrong: the sequence end matches TRBJ2-5 better. CDR3 size: 13 residues. CDR1 and CDR2 (germline): DFQATT, SNEGSKA (reference sequence). The CDR3 protein is CSARDNPEGTQYF. Written as DNA, the CDR3 is TGCAGTGCTAGAGATAACCCAGAAGGGACCCAGTACTTC.

The V gene is TRBV3-1, the J gene TRBJ1-2; D might be TRBD1 (6 bases). The V end lost 1 base, the J end lost 12 bases, and 12 bases lay between the germline ends. CDR1 and CDR2 (germline): LGHDT, YNNKEL (reference sequence). CDR3 length: 12 residues. The CDR3 here is CASSQAGAGHTF. The DNA of the CDR3 is TGTGCCAGCAGCCAAGCAGGGGCCGGCCACACCTTC. Together with reference TRBV3-1 and TRBJ1-2, the CDR3 gives the full variable domain: DTAVSQTPKYLVTQMGNDKSIKCEQNLGHDTMYWYKQDSKKFLKIMFSYNNKELIINETVPNRFSPKSPDKAHLNLHINSLELGDSAVYFCASSQAGAGHTFGSGTRLTVV.

The chain has TRBV6-2 or TRBV6-3 and TRBJ1-4; D is perhaps TRBD1 (6 bases). This CDR3 is built from 15 residues. Germline loops: CDR1 MNHEY, CDR2 SVGEGT. The V and J ends lost 5 bases and 6 bases respectively, with 16 bases between them. CDR3 nucleotide sequence: TGTGCCAGCAGTACCTACAGGGCTGCGGATGAAAAACTGTTTTTT. This encodes CASSTYRAADEKLFF.